A single sample gave rise to the 24 T cell receptor beta chains below, sequenced in a study of CD8 T cells in Susac syndrome (dated by TCRdb to about 2019). Library creation used the immunoSEQ multiplex PCR assay. RNA was extracted with the RNeasy kit and about 0.5 to 1 ug was reverse transcribed using random hexamers. TCRdb reanalyzed the raw reads on its own, using fastp at Q25 for trimming and MiXCR for clone calling, and kept in-frame beta chains. CDR3 protein duplicates are merged, each entry listing the most common genes and DNA. In this sample the table shows 150,000 or so distinct CDR3 sequences, approximately 95% of which occur a single time. The ten most abundant clones make up approximately 0.13% of the sample. The sample consisted of CD4+ T cells from PBMCs. The receptors here all came from a human donor with Susac syndrome.

The chain links TRBV20-1 to TRBJ1-4; D may be TRBD1 (5 bases). Germline loops: CDR1 DFQATT, CDR2 SNEGSKA (reference sequence). The V gene lost 3 bases and the J gene lost 3 bases, with 8 bases spanning the gap. The CDR3 is 13 residues long. CDR3 in DNA: TGCAGTGCTAGCACAGGTGCTAATGAAAAACTGTTTTTT. It translates to CSASTGANEKLFF.

J is TRBJ2-4 and V is TRBV19; no clear D gene. The V end was cut by 3 bases, the J end by 13 bases, with 10 bases between. The CDR3 contains 11 residues. Germline CDR1 reads LNHDA; CDR2 reads SQIVND (reference sequence). The CDR3 region is CASSIEMGQYF. CDR3 sequence (DNA): TGTGCCAGTAGTATCGAGATGGGACAGTACTTC.

The chain carries TRBV18 and TRBJ2-1, with D perhaps TRBD1 (5 bases). V shed 1 base and J shed 12 bases, with 19 bases lying between them. Germline CDR1 and CDR2: KGHSH and LQKENI. CDR3 length: 15 amino acids. The CDR3 spells CASSPRSHPDKGQFF. The DNA of the CDR3 is TGTGCCAGCTCACCACGTAGTCATCCGGACAAGGGGCAGTTCTTC.

This chain joins TRBV12-5 and TRBJ2-5; D may be TRBD2 (5 bases). CDR3 length: 13 amino acids. Germline loops: CDR1 LGHNT, CDR2 FRNRAP. V was trimmed by 3 bases and J by 5 bases, leaving 10 bases between them. The CDR3, as DNA: TGTGCTAGTGGTTTCCGAGGGCTGGAGACCCAGTACTTC. Translation: CASGFRGLETQYF.

The J gene is TRBJ2-7, the V gene TRBV18; the D is unclear. The CDR3 is made up of 12 amino acids. V lost 1 base and J lost 5, with 6 bases in between. Looked up from germline, CDR1 is KGHSH and CDR2 is LQKENI. CDR3 sequence reads: CASSPQFDEQYF. As DNA, the CDR3 is TGTGCCAGCTCACCACAGTTCGACGAGCAGTACTTC.

The CDR3, as DNA: TGCAGCGGTAACAGGGGGCCTCTCGACAATGAGCAGTTCTTC. Translation gives CSGNRGPLDNEQFF. This chain uses TRBV29-1 with TRBJ2-1, with 9 bases fitting TRBD1. Looked up from germline, CDR1 is SQVTM and CDR2 is ANQGSEA. The CDR3 has 14 residues. V lost 7 bases to trimming and J lost 5 bases; unmatched junction nucleotides: 9.

This chain connects TRBV30 to TRBJ2-5; D might be TRBD1 (7 bases). There are 14 residues in the CDR3. V was clipped by 4 bases and J by 3 bases, with 15 bases between them. Germline-derived CDR1 and CDR2 are GTSNPN and SVGIG (reference sequence). The CDR3 nucleotides read TGTGCCTGGATGGTGCAGGGGGGCGAAGAGACCCAGTACTTC. Residues: CAWMVQGGEETQYF.

This clonotype was picked up one time. The chain links TRBV12-3 or TRBV12-4 to TRBJ2-2; D remains ambiguous. V was pared by 3 bases and J by 8 bases, with 7 bases between. This CDR3 region has 12 residues. CDR3 region: CASSFSVGELFF. The CDR3 bases are TGTGCCAGCAGTTTCTCGGTTGGGGAGCTGTTTTTT.

The chain joins TRBV6-5 to TRBJ2-3, with a weak D call TRBD2 (6 bases). This CDR3 contains 16 residues. V lost 0 bases, J lost 0 bases, and 10 bases lay in between. Germline assignment: CDR1 MNHEY and CDR2 SVGAGI. The CDR3 DNA is TGTGCCAGCAGTTACTCGAGCGGGTCTAGCACAGATACGCAGTATTTT. This codes for CASSYSSGSSTDTQYF.

This clonotype occurred once. The rearrangement uses TRBV29-1 and TRBJ1-1; D call uncertain. The germline V gene has CDR1 SQVTM and CDR2 ANQGSEA. The CDR3 is 15 amino acids. V dropped 0 bases and J dropped 3 bases, with 14 bases sitting between them. The CDR3, as DNA: TGCAGCGTTGAAGACTGGAGCGGACTGGACACTGAAGCTTTCTTT. As protein: CSVEDWSGLDTEAFF.

The chain joins TRBV25-1 to TRBJ2-1; TRBD1 is a possible D gene (5 bases). With 3 bases removed from V and 3 bases from J, the gap between germline ends came to 12 bases. The CDR3 is 15 residues long. Germline CDR1 MGHDK, CDR2 SYGVNS. The CDR3 sequence is CASSDRWTLYNEQFF. Written as DNA, the CDR3 is TGTGCCAGCAGTGATCGTTGGACACTCTACAATGAGCAGTTCTTC.

In nucleotides, the CDR3 is TGCAGCGCGGGGGGGGGACAGTCCTACGAGCAGTACTTC. Its translation is CSAGGGQSYEQYF. This rearrangement joins TRBV29-1 to TRBJ2-7, with D perhaps matching TRBD2 (8 bases). V lost 7 bases and J 1 base, leaving 14 bases between the germline ends. CDR3 size: 13 residues. CDR1 is SQVTM, CDR2 ANQGSEA, per germline.

The chain recombines TRBV28 with TRBJ1-1; D is ambiguous. The V gene's germline CDR1 is MDHEN and CDR2 SYDVKM. CDR3 length: 14 amino acids. V lost 6 bases and J lost 2, with 13 bases in between. The chain's CDR3 is CASSLRVINTEAFF. CDR3 DNA: TGTGCCAGCAGCCTAAGGGTTATTAACACTGAAGCTTTCTTT.

V and J are TRBV20-1 and TRBJ2-5, with TRBD1 identical over 8 bases. CDR3 length: 14 residues. V lost 5 bases and J lost 5; bases outside the gene matches: 10. Per the germline V gene, CDR1 is DFQATT and CDR2 is SNEGSKA (reference sequence). CDR3: CSALDRVGRETQYF. The DNA of the CDR3 is TGCAGTGCTCTGGACAGGGTTGGGCGGGAGACCCAGTACTTC.

The chain carries TRBV5-1 and TRBJ2-5; D may be TRBD1 (7 bases). The V gene's germline CDR1 is SGHRS and CDR2 YFSETQ. There are 16 residues in the CDR3. Between the trimmed V and J ends, which lost 5 bases and 4 bases, there was a span of 21 bases. In nucleotides, the CDR3 is TGCGCCAGCAGGCGGGACAGTTCGGCAGGGGGAGAGACCCAGTACTTC. Residues: CASRRDSSAGGETQYF.

The V call is TRBV5-1, the J call TRBJ1-1; 10 bases are shared with TRBD1. The V segment lost 2 bases and the J segment 3 bases; nucleotides outside the gene matches: 7. The CDR3 consists of 16 residues. Germline CDR1 SGHRS, CDR2 YFSETQ. CDR3 sequence reads: CASSFSGTGVDTEAFF. The DNA for the CDR3 is TGCGCCAGCAGCTTCTCGGGGACAGGGGTGGACACTGAAGCTTTCTTT. Complete variable domain (other parts from reference TRBV5-1 and TRBJ1-1): KAGVTQTPRYLIKTRGQQVTLSCSPISGHRSVSWYQQTPGQGLQFLFEYFSETQRNKGNFPGRFSGRQFSNSRSEMNVSTLELGDSALYLCASSFSGTGVDTEAFFGQGTRLTVV.

The V and J genes are TRBV9 and TRBJ2-3; 9 positions match TRBD1. The CDR3 covers 16 residues. Germline V gene lookup returns CDR1 SGDLS and CDR2 YYNGEE. J lost 3 bases, V lost 4 bases, and 9 bases had no gene match. CDR3 in amino acids: CASSTRGTGLTDTQYF. DNA of the CDR3: TGTGCCAGCAGCACACGCGGGACAGGGTTGACAGATACGCAGTATTTT.

The V and J genes are TRBV21-1 and TRBJ2-6; the table calls TRBD1, which could not be checked here. TRBV21-1 is shown as a pseudogene. The length of the CDR3 is 20 residues. The CDR3 loop is CASSPTGTGGRSSGANVLTF. The CDR3 DNA follows: TGTGCCAGCAGCCCGACCGGGACAGGGGGCAGGAGCTCTGGGGCCAACGTCCTGACTTTC.

The chain combines TRBV12-3 or TRBV12-4 with TRBJ2-1; no definite D call. This CDR3 spans 13 amino acids. V shed 1 base and J shed 5 bases, with 6 bases lying between them. CDR3 sequence reads: CASSLGVDNEQFF. The DNA for the CDR3 is TGTGCCAGCAGTTTAGGCGTGGACAATGAGCAGTTCTTC.

This chain uses TRBV2 with TRBJ2-1; no clear D gene. V gave up 6 bases and J gave up 4 bases, with 16 bases separating them. From germline, CDR1 is SNHLY and CDR2 FYNNEI. The CDR3 consists of 15 residues. CDR3 protein: CASRPAVLGYNEQFF. The CDR3 DNA reads TGTGCCAGCAGGCCCGCGGTTTTGGGTTACAATGAGCAGTTCTTC. Together with reference TRBV2 and TRBJ2-1, the CDR3 gives the full variable domain: EPEVTQTPSHQVTQMGQEVILRCVPISNHLYFYWYRQILGQKVEFLVSFYNNEISEKSEIFDDQFSVERPDGSNFTLKIRSTKLEDSAMYFCASRPAVLGYNEQFFGPGTRLTVL.

The gene calls are TRBV20-1 and TRBJ2-7; a weak D match, TRBD2 (5 bases). Trimming left V 6 bases short and J 0 bases short, with 9 bases between. The germline V gene has CDR1 DFQATT and CDR2 SNEGSKA (reference sequence). The CDR3 covers 12 residues. CDR3 residues: CSAERNSYEQYF. The DNA for the CDR3 is TGCAGTGCCGAGCGGAACTCCTACGAGCAGTACTTC.

V and J are TRBV30 and TRBJ2-3; no clear D gene. The germline V gene has CDR1 GTSNPN and CDR2 SVGIG (reference sequence). The CDR3 has 14 residues. Trimming shortened V by 4 bases and J by 2 bases, and 13 bases separated the two germline ends. The CDR3 bases are TGTGCCTGGAAGAAAGTGGTCCCCACAGATACGCAGTATTTT. Residues: CAWKKVVPTDTQYF.

DNA for the CDR3: TGTGCCAGCAGGCTAGCGGGAAGCACAGATACGCAGTATTTT. This sequence encodes CASRLAGSTDTQYF. This chain connects TRBV6-1 to TRBJ2-3, with 9 nucleotides matching TRBD2. In germline, CDR1 is MNHNS, CDR2 SASEGT. V shed 6 bases, J shed 0 bases, and the junction held 1 base outside the gene matches. CDR3 length: 14 residues.

The V call is TRBV20-1, the J call TRBJ2-7; 8 positions agree with TRBD2. The germline V gene has CDR1 DFQATT and CDR2 SNEGSKA (reference sequence). Losses at the gene ends were 0 bases for V and 3 bases for J; bases not matched to a gene: 4. There are 14 residues in the CDR3. This CDR3 reads CSARDPLAGYEQYF. In DNA form, the CDR3 reads TGCAGTGCTAGAGATCCCCTAGCGGGCTACGAGCAGTACTTC.